The rows below give T cell receptor beta chains drawn from one sample of a study of OX40 agonist ivuxolimab in advanced cancers. Clones were read by immunoSEQ multiplex PCR, and TCRdb kept only the in-frame ones, dropping some. The sample lists tens of thousands of clones, approximately 90% occurring once. The sample was CD4+ or CD8+ T cells sorted from blood, taken in a trial of the OX40 agonist ivuxolimab. The source is an adult with an advanced solid tumor such as melanoma, head and neck, liver or kidney cancer. Each CDR3 is given without its conserved first and last residue.

v_call	cdr3_aa
TRBV5-1	ASSSDGELF
TRBV29-1	SVAGTNAFNEQY
TRBV9	ASSVSLAGGDHEQY
TRBV18	ASSPMRETTNEKLF
TRBV6-5	ASTPRAGETQY
TRBV11-2	ASSLSAGEGPGELF
TRBV6-5	ASRTIGTSGEQF
TRBV28	ASSSAPGLKTNTGELF
TRBV6-5	ASRGGFEQF
TRBV28	ASSFRTNYGYT
TRBV9	ASSARDSSNEQF
TRBV19	ASSSFGGTDTQY
TRBV5-6	ASSLSGLAGVPQY
TRBV19	ASSMALAAYEQY
TRBV6-5	ASSLAGGFNEQF
TRBV15	ATSSQGRYTDTQY
TRBV28	ASSLVGNTEAF
TRBV7-2	ASSLEGSSLYEQY
TRBV30	AWRGIWRSQPQH
TRBV11-2	ASSFDSSQPQH
TRBV28	ASSLSGTGVYEQY
TRBV14	ASSLLGGEETQY
TRBV27	ASSRQGPDTQY
TRBV7-2	ASSLDLATADTQY
TRBV18	ASSRLSPGLATGELF
TRBV6-5	ASSSAPSGNTIY
TRBV27	ASSLEGNPYEQY
TRBV18	ASSPPLAGVTDNEQF
TRBV27	ASSFDGAVETQY
TRBV5-6	ASSLVGWGEPTDTQY
TRBV7-8	ASSLLAGSNQPQH
TRBV4-1	ASSLDLGAPNTEAF
TRBV6-5	ASSQQGTNIQY
TRBV7-2	ASSLFKQPYEQY
TRBV7-3	ASSFYGDTQY
TRBV6-5	ASSPDPQPQH
TRBV18	ASSPGATQGAF
TRBV6-6	ASSSPGQGTYGYT
TRBV5-8	ASSLSGLNTEAF
TRBV4-2	ASSRDSGSGGNTGELF
TRBV7-2	ASTNPGAKGSPLH
TRBV5-1	ASSRPKDYRLGTDTQY
TRBV5-1	ASSTRGDQETQY
TRBV10-3	AISESGRDREKLF
TRBV4-3	ASSQDLAQGGVHT